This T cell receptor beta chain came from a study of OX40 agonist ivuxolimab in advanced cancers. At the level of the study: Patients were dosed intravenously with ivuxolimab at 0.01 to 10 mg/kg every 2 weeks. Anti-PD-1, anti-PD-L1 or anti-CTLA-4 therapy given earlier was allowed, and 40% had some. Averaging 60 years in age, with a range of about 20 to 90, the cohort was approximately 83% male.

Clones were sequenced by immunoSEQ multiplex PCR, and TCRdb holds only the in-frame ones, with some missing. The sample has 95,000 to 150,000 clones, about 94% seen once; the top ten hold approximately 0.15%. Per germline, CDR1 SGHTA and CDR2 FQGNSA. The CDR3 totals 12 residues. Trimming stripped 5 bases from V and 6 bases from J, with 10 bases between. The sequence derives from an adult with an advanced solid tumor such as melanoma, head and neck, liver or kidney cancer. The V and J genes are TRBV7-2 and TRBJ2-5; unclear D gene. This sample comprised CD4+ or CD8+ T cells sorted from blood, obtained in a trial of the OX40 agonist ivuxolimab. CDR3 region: CASSLSTKTQYF. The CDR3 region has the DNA TGTGCCAGCAGCCTCAGTACGAAGACCCAGTACTTC.